Below are 3 T cell receptor beta chains sequenced from a single sample in a study of long-term antiretroviral therapy in people with HIV. This was the immunoSEQ v3.0 assay at survey level. Measured with immunoSEQ multiplex PCR; TCRdb has only the in-frame clones, and not every one. The data hold roughly 10,000 clones, with about four fifths observed a single time. Material: unsorted PBMCs, obtained 1.2 years after starting antiretroviral therapy. The receptor set was obtained from a man in his forties or fifties with HIV.

The chain links TRBV19 to TRBJ1-1, with D unresolved. V was clipped by 4 bases and J by 1 base, with 4 bases between them. There are 12 residues in the CDR3. Germline V gene data show CDR1 as LNHDA and CDR2 as SQIVND (reference sequence). The CDR3 spells CASSTQNTEAFF. The DNA of the CDR3 is TGTGCCAGTAGTACGCAGAACACTGAAGCTTTCTTT.

V gene TRBV19 combines with J gene TRBJ1-1; possibly TRBD1 for D (5 bases). Germline loops: CDR1 LNHDA, CDR2 SQIVND (reference sequence). This CDR3 is built from 16 residues. Trimming took 5 bases from V and 1 from J, leaving 17 bases between them. CDR3 DNA: TGTGCCAGTAGTGTTCAGGCCCGGACAAGGAACACTGAAGCTTTCTTT. This translates into CASSVQARTRNTEAFF.

This rearrangement joins TRBV29-1 to TRBJ2-1; a weak D match, TRBD2 (6 bases). The CDR3 totals 15 residues. From germline, CDR1 is SQVTM and CDR2 ANQGSEA. Trimming took 3 bases from V and 4 from J, leaving 16 bases between them. The CDR3 region has the DNA TGCAGCGTTGATGGGGCGGGGTACAATTACAATGAGCAGTTCTTC. Protein: CSVDGAGYNYNEQFF.